This section outlines one TCR beta chain sequence together with its context. Antigen specificity is unknown. Documented time point: peripheral blood 6 weeks after treatment start. The patients had locally advanced or metastatic urothelial carcinoma. This entry is derived from a study of PD-L1 blockade in urothelial cancer. Overall study context: Anywhere from 0 to 3 prior chemotherapy regimens had been received by patients.

Study-level results: Tumor-associated clones in blood expanded more at 3 weeks in durable-benefit patients. Pretreatment blood TCR clonality under the median forecast improved survival.

Assay: immunoSEQ multiplex PCR; the TCRdb copy retains only in-frame clones and omits some. The sample has more than 60,000 clones; more than 70% are singletons. The origin of this receptor is a man between 60 and 75 years old with urothelial cancer. The specimen comprised PBMCs, sampled around atezolizumab (anti-PD-L1) treatment.

The CDR3 here is CASSLRQGDSYEQYF. DNA of the CDR3: TGTGCCAGCAGTCTGAGACAGGGCGACTCCTACGAGCAGTACTTC. V usage is TRBV27 and J usage is TRBJ2-7; 7 bases fit TRBD1. Germline trimming cut 5 bases from V and 0 bases from J; bases unmatched to any gene: 7. This CDR3 has 15 amino acids. CDR1 and CDR2 (germline): MNHEY, SMNVEV (reference sequence).